The 27 T cell receptor beta chains below all came from one sample that was sequenced in a study of early T cells in non-severe SARS-CoV-2 infection. One entry per CDR3 protein results from TCRdb running MiXCR on the 5' RACE reads. There are tens of thousands of distinct CDR3 sequences in the sample; around 13% occur only once, and roughly 4% lies in the top ten. The sample comprised whole blood. Source of these receptors: an adult who was a healthcare worker with PCR-confirmed SARS-CoV-2 infection or an uninfected control (not recorded which).

This clonotype was seen a handful of times. This chain uses TRBV2 with TRBJ2-5; 16 bases line up with TRBD2. The V and J ends lost 7 bases and 5 bases, in that order; junction bases with no gene match: 7. CDR1 is SNHLY and CDR2 is FYNNEI in the germline V gene. The CDR3 has 16 residues. CDR3 residues: CASNPGLAGGLETQYF. The CDR3 DNA reads TGTGCCAGCAATCCGGGACTAGCGGGGGGGCTGGAGACCCAGTACTTC. Looking up the rest from reference TRBV2 and TRBJ2-5 gives the full variable domain: EPEVTQTPSHQVTQMGQEVILRCVPISNHLYFYWYRQILGQKVEFLVSFYNNEISEKSEIFDDQFSVERPDGSNFTLKIRSTKLEDSAMYFCASNPGLAGGLETQYFGPGTRLLVL.

The CDR3 region is CASSQMTRAAGTYEQYF. CDR3 in DNA: TGTGCCAGCAGCCAGATGACGCGGGCAGCGGGAACCTACGAGCAGTACTTC. The chain has TRBV7-3 and TRBJ2-7; 7 bases are a match to TRBD2. The V segment lost 5 bases and the J segment 2 bases; nucleotides outside the gene matches: 15. This CDR3 has 17 amino acids. Germline V gene sequence: CDR1 SGHTA, CDR2 FQGTGA. The complete variable domain, with remaining parts taken from reference TRBV7-3 and TRBJ2-7, reads GAGVSQTPSNKVTEKGKYVELRCDPISGHTALYWYRQSLGQGPEFLIYFQGTGAADDSGLPNDRFFAVRPEGSVSTLKIQRTERGDSAVYLCASSQMTRAAGTYEQYFGPGTRLTVT.

This clonotype was seen more than once but under ten times. This rearrangement joins TRBV7-9 to TRBJ2-7; tentatively, D is TRBD2 (5 bases). CDR1 SEHNR and CDR2 FQNEAQ come from the germline V gene (reference sequence). CDR3 size: 12 residues. V lost 4 bases, J lost 3 bases, and 7 bases lay in between. CDR3 residues: CASSSGLYEQYF. The CDR3 DNA is TGTGCCAGCAGCTCCGGACTCTACGAGCAGTACTTC.

There are many counts of this clonotype. This chain joins TRBV29-1 and TRBJ2-7; 8 bases align to TRBD1. J lost 3 bases, V lost 7 bases, and 8 bases had no gene match. The CDR3 contains 13 residues. Germline V gene sequence: CDR1 SQVTM, CDR2 ANQGSEA. DNA for the CDR3: TGCAGCGCGACAGGGGTTGGGGTCTACGAGCAGTACTTC. Amino acid sequence: CSATGVGVYEQYF.

With respect to this clonotype: A much larger clone differs from this one at a single base, so this may be a read error. V gene TRBV12-3 or TRBV12-4 combines with J gene TRBJ2-5, with D uncertain. Deletions cut 7 bases from V and 6 bases from J, with 15 bases between. This CDR3 spans 13 amino acids. The CDR3, as DNA: TGTGCCAGCACTCCGACTGGGCGAAAGACCCAGTACTTC. Translating it yields CASTPTGRKTQYF.

Written as DNA, the CDR3 is TGTGCCAGTAGTTCCGGGACAGGGGGCGTGTGGACAGATACGCAGTATTTT. Encoded protein: CASSSGTGGVWTDTQYF. The chain combines TRBV19 with TRBJ2-3, with 12 positions matching TRBD1. This CDR3 is built from 17 residues. V shed 5 bases, J shed 3 bases, and the junction held 9 bases outside the gene matches. Germline V gene lookup returns CDR1 LNHDA and CDR2 SQIVND (reference sequence).

The table lists this clonotype with a few counts. The chain couples TRBV5-1 to TRBJ2-1; 7 positions match TRBD1. The V gene end was trimmed by 9 bases and the J gene end by 3 bases; junction bases not matched to a gene: 18. CDR3 length: 17 residues. Germline CDR1 is SGHRS and CDR2 is YFSETQ. As DNA, the CDR3 is TGCGCCACCCAAATTAACCCGACAGGGACCTTCTACAATGAGCAGTTCTTC. Its translation: CATQINPTGTFYNEQFF.

The chain recombines TRBV30 with TRBJ1-5, with D possibly being TRBD1 (5 bases). Trimming pared 0 bases from V and 2 bases from J, leaving 20 bases between. This CDR3 is 18 amino acids long. Germline V gene lookup returns CDR1 GTSNPN and CDR2 SVGIG (reference sequence). For the CDR3, the DNA is TGTGCCTGGAGTGTACAGAGAGGTGGGGCGGTGGGCAATCAGCCCCAGCATTTT. It translates to CAWSVQRGGAVGNQPQHF. Using reference TRBV30 and TRBJ1-5 for the parts outside the CDR3, the full variable domain is SQTIHQWPATLVQPVGSPLSLECTVEGTSNPNLYWYRQAAGRGLQLLFYSVGIGQISSEVPQNLSASRPQDRQFILSSKKLLLSDSGFYLCAWSVQRGGAVGNQPQHFGDGTRLSIL.

This clonotype was found many times. The CDR3 region has the DNA TGCAGCGTTTCTCGGACAGCCGGGTCCACAGATACGCAGTATTTT. It yields the protein CSVSRTAGSTDTQYF. The chain combines TRBV29-1 with TRBJ2-3; a possible D gene is TRBD1 (6 bases). Germline V gives CDR1 SQVTM, CDR2 ANQGSEA. This CDR3 is 15 amino acids long. The germline V and J ends were trimmed by 5 bases and 2 bases, with 17 bases remaining between them.

This clonotype was picked up many times. The rearrangement uses TRBV5-1 and TRBJ2-7; D remains unclear. The CDR3 sequence is 15 residues long. Looked up from germline, CDR1 is SGHRS and CDR2 is YFSETQ. V dropped 0 bases and J dropped 2 bases, with 12 bases sitting between them. The CDR3 region has the DNA TGCGCCAGCAGCTTGGCCAGCTCATTAACCTACGAGCAGTACTTC. Protein product: CASSLASSLTYEQYF.

This clonotype was counted at least ten times. In DNA, the CDR3 is TGTGCCAGCAGCTTTTCGACAGACACCGGGGAGCTGTTTTTT. Translation gives CASSFSTDTGELFF. The V gene is TRBV7-2, the J gene TRBJ2-2, with D perhaps TRBD1 (5 bases). There are 14 residues in the CDR3. Germline lookup yields CDR1 SGHTA and CDR2 FQGNSA. Trimming removed 3 bases from V and 3 bases from J, with 8 bases in between.

This clonotype was found a few times. The chain is built from TRBV15 and TRBJ2-3; 7 positions match TRBD1. V lost 4 bases to trimming and J lost 1 base; unmatched junction nucleotides: 2. In germline, CDR1 is LNHNV, CDR2 YYDKDF (reference sequence). This CDR3 comprises 14 residues. CDR3 amino acids: CATSTGGGTDTQYF. DNA of the CDR3: TGTGCCACCAGCACAGGGGGAGGCACAGATACGCAGTATTTT.

The chain carries TRBV6-2 or TRBV6-3 and TRBJ2-5; no firm D call. This CDR3 contains 11 residues. The V gene lost 8 bases and the J gene lost 5 bases, with 9 bases spanning the gap. Germline loops: CDR1 MNHEY, CDR2 SVGEGT. CDR3 nucleotides: TGTGCCAGCGAAATATTCGAGACCCAGTACTTC. Protein: CASEIFETQYF.

This clonotype was recorded at least ten times. The chain has TRBV3-1 and TRBJ2-1, with 7 nucleotides matching TRBD2. There are 14 residues in the CDR3. The V gene's germline CDR1 is LGHDT and CDR2 YNNKEL (reference sequence). V lost 7 bases and J lost 7; bases outside the gene matches: 10. This CDR3 reads CASTDWTRGNEQFF. CDR3 bases: TGTGCCAGCACCGATTGGACTAGAGGGAATGAGCAGTTCTTC.

The table lists this clonotype with a few counts. This rearrangement joins TRBV18 to TRBJ2-3, with 9 nucleotides matching TRBD1. Germline V gene data show CDR1 as KGHSH and CDR2 as LQKENI. The CDR3 runs 16 residues. V was clipped by 3 bases and J by 5 bases; unmatched bases: 9. CDR3 sequence (DNA): TGTGCCAGCTCACCGCTCGTTTTGACAGGGGGAGATACGCAGTATTTT. Amino acids: CASSPLVLTGGDTQYF.

The chain combines TRBV6-2 or TRBV6-3 with TRBJ2-7; 12 bases map to TRBD2. The J segment lost 10 bases and the V segment lost 1 base, leaving 2 bases of the junction unmatched. The length of the CDR3 is 13 residues. Germline V CDR1 and CDR2: MNHEY, SVGEGT. The CDR3, as DNA: TGTGCCAGCAGTTACTGGACTAGCGGGGACCAGTACTTC. Amino acid sequence: CASSYWTSGDQYF.

V is TRBV19 and J is TRBJ1-5, with 9 bases identical to TRBD1. The CDR3 length is 14 residues. Trimming at V came to 9 bases and at J to 3 bases, leaving 6 bases not matched to a gene. Germline V CDR1 and CDR2: LNHDA, SQIVND (reference sequence). Written as DNA, the CDR3 is TGTGCCAGCGAAGACAGGGGGTCCAATCAGCCCCAGCATTTT. Its translation is CASEDRGSNQPQHF.

This clonotype was seen a few times. J is TRBJ1-4 and V is TRBV12-3 or TRBV12-4, with 11 nucleotides matching TRBD1. This CDR3 spans 16 amino acids. After removal of 1 base from V and 11 bases from J, the junction contained 9 bases not matched to a gene. CDR3: CASSLGLGQGARKLFF. In DNA form, the CDR3 reads TGTGCCAGCAGTTTAGGACTAGGACAGGGGGCACGGAAACTGTTTTTT.

V and J are TRBV6-6 and TRBJ2-7; D is possibly TRBD2 (6 bases). CDR3 length equals 13 residues. The V and J ends lost 2 bases and 4 bases respectively, with 9 bases between them. Germline CDR1 and CDR2: MNHNY and SVGAGI (reference sequence). The CDR3, as DNA: TGTGCCAGCAGTTACCTAGCGTCGTACGAGCAGTACTTC. Protein: CASSYLASYEQYF.

V usage is TRBV19 and J usage is TRBJ1-4; perhaps TRBD1 as D (5 bases). The V gene's germline CDR1 is LNHDA and CDR2 SQIVND (reference sequence). The CDR3 length is 14 residues. Trimming left V 7 bases short and J 3 bases short, with 12 bases between. CDR3 DNA: TGTGCCAGTAACCCGACGGGGGCTAATGAAAAACTGTTTTTT. It specifies CASNPTGANEKLFF.

This clonotype occurred a few times. The chain employs TRBV29-1 and TRBJ2-3; either TRBD1 or TRBD2 may supply D (8 bases each). The length of the CDR3 is 14 residues. V was trimmed by 7 bases and J by 2 bases, leaving 16 bases between them. Germline V CDR1 and CDR2: SQVTM, ANQGSEA. CDR3 bases: TGCAGCGCCGGGAGGGACAGGCTCACAGATACGCAGTATTTT. This encodes CSAGRDRLTDTQYF.

This clonotype has ten or more counts. The chain carries TRBV24-1 and TRBJ2-1; 8 bases are a match to TRBD2. CDR1 is KGHDR and CDR2 is SFDVKD in the germline V gene. V was pared by 7 bases and J by 4 bases, with 5 bases of the junction left unmatched. This CDR3 region has 14 residues. The CDR3 DNA reads as TGTGCCACCAGCGGGACTAGGGCATACAATGAGCAGTTCTTC. Amino acid sequence: CATSGTRAYNEQFF.

The chain carries TRBV19 and TRBJ2-4, with 13 bases lining up with TRBD2. This CDR3 region has 16 residues. Per the germline V gene, CDR1 is LNHDA and CDR2 is SQIVND (reference sequence). The V gene end was trimmed by 4 bases and the J gene end by 4 bases; junction bases not matched to a gene: 4. CDR3 sequence reads: CASSTGLAGLKNIQYF. The DNA of the CDR3 is TGTGCCAGTAGTACGGGACTAGCGGGATTGAAAAACATTCAGTACTTC.

This clonotype was seen only a few times. The chain couples TRBV29-1 to TRBJ2-1, with a tentative D call TRBD2 (6 bases). The CDR3 is made up of 13 amino acids. Trimming pared 4 bases from V and 4 bases from J, leaving 11 bases between. Germline CDR1 and CDR2: SQVTM and ANQGSEA. As DNA, the CDR3 is TGCAGCGTTGGGGGGGACGGATACAATGAGCAGTTCTTC. As protein: CSVGGDGYNEQFF.

The table lists this clonotype with many counts. The CDR3 sequence is CASSLHTADTQYF. DNA for the CDR3: TGTGCCAGCAGCCTACATACGGCAGATACGCAGTATTTT. The V gene is TRBV3-1, the J gene TRBJ2-3; D unclear. This CDR3 has 13 amino acids. Trimming cost V 4 bases and J 4 bases, with 9 bases left between them. Germline CDR1 is LGHDT and CDR2 is YNNKEL (reference sequence).

The chain recombines TRBV5-1 with TRBJ1-3; D is ambiguous. There are 13 residues in the CDR3. Looked up from germline, CDR1 is SGHRS and CDR2 is YFSETQ. V lost 4 bases and J lost 4, with 9 bases in between. CDR3 nucleotide sequence: TGCGCCAGCAGCCAGCAGGCGGGAAACACCATATATTTT. It specifies CASSQQAGNTIYF.

This clonotype was recorded once. The chain carries TRBV7-9 and TRBJ1-4; 7 bases agree with TRBD1. V was pared by 5 bases and J by 8 bases, with 8 bases of the junction left unmatched. CDR1 is SEHNR, CDR2 FQNEAQ, per germline (reference sequence). The CDR3 contains 14 residues. The CDR3 sequence: CASSDTGDKEKLFF. Written as DNA, the CDR3 is TGTGCCAGCAGCGATACAGGGGACAAGGAAAAACTGTTTTTT.